This entry is about one T cell receptor beta chain. Its target is not known. Read coverage stops 3 residues before the CDR3 terminus; the germline J gene supplies the remainder. The CDR3 is 14 amino acids. V was clipped by 5 bases and J by 5 bases; unmatched bases: 7. Germline CDR1 SEHNR, CDR2 FQNEAQ (reference sequence). These data come from a study of T cells in women clearing cervical HPV infection. Study outcomes and limitations: TRBV6-7 relative abundance averaged about 0.1% in cases and 0.16% in controls.

Only in-frame clones appear in the TCRdb table, and some are missing; sequencing was by immunoSEQ multiplex PCR. This listing includes about 39,000 clones. This sequence originates from a woman aged 18 to 69 with a cervical HPV16 infection that either progressed to CIN3+ or cleared (not recorded which). This chain links TRBV7-9 with TRBJ2-5; 8 nucleotides agree with TRBD2. Sample: blood buffy coat. The CDR3 region is CASSRPGGWETQYF. The CDR3 DNA, read in part, is TGTGCCAGCAGCCGCCCGGGGGGGTGGGAGACC.